The 14 T cell receptor beta chains below come from one sample, sequenced in a study of cytomegalovirus exposure and HLA in healthy donors. The PCR ran on 60 Vbeta and 13 Jbeta primers. Clones were read by immunoSEQ multiplex PCR, and TCRdb kept only the in-frame ones, dropping some. The repertoire holds about 100,000 clones, with around 76% as singletons. Sequencing input: PBMCs. All receptors derive from a man aged 40-55 years in good health and CMV-seropositive.

This chain joins TRBV21-1 and TRBJ2-3; the tabulated D call, TRBD2, remains unverified against the DNA. TRBV21-1 is reported as a pseudogene. This CDR3 has 18 residues. The CDR3 DNA reads TGTGCCAGCAGCATCTCGGCGGGGGGAATCTCTAGCACAGATACGCAGTATTTT. Protein: CASSISAGGISSTDTQYF.

The chain links TRBV5-1 to TRBJ2-5; 13 nucleotides line up with TRBD2. This CDR3 spans 18 amino acids. Germline trimming cut 0 bases from V and 5 bases from J; bases unmatched to any gene: 10. From germline, CDR1 is SGHRS and CDR2 YFSETQ. The CDR3 region has the DNA TGCGCCAGCAGCTTGGCTGGACTAGCGGGAGTGAAAGGGGAGACCCAGTACTTC. Its translation: CASSLAGLAGVKGETQYF.

V usage is TRBV6-1 and J usage is TRBJ1-5; D might be TRBD1 (5 bases). V was shortened by 3 bases and J by 2 bases, with 8 bases between the two germline ends. The CDR3 runs 14 residues. The germline V gene has CDR1 MNHNS and CDR2 SASEGT. DNA for the CDR3: TGTGCCAGCAGTGAGTCACAGGGCAATCAGCCCCAGCATTTT. Its translation: CASSESQGNQPQHF.

This clone was seen a handful of times. The CDR3 bases are TGTGCCAGCAGCTTAGTGGGAGAAGAGACCCAGTACTTC. It encodes CASSLVGEETQYF. V gene TRBV7-9 combines with J gene TRBJ2-5; D is perhaps TRBD2 (5 bases). The CDR3 runs to 13 residues. The germline V and J ends were trimmed by 1 base and 3 bases, with 6 bases remaining between them. Germline lookup yields CDR1 SEHNR and CDR2 FQNEAQ (reference sequence).

The chain is built from TRBV6-1 and TRBJ2-5, with D possibly being TRBD2 (6 bases). The CDR3 has 14 amino acids. Germline V gives CDR1 MNHNS, CDR2 SASEGT. Trimming removed 8 bases from V and 5 bases from J, with 18 bases in between. In DNA, the CDR3 is TGTGCCAGCTTTTTCAGACTAGGACGGGAGACCCAGTACTTC. Translating gives CASFFRLGRETQYF.

The chain carries TRBV7-6 and TRBJ2-1; the match to TRBD2 covers 10 bases. The CDR3 contains 16 residues. Trimming took 5 bases from V and 3 from J; bases not matched to a gene: 7. Germline CDR1 is SGHVS and CDR2 is FNYEAQ. CDR3 in amino acids: CASSPSGGVFYNEQFF. DNA for the CDR3: TGTGCCAGCAGCCCGAGCGGGGGGGTTTTCTACAATGAGCAGTTCTTC.

The V gene is TRBV5-1, the J gene TRBJ2-5; D is possibly TRBD2 (6 bases). The germline CDR1 and CDR2 sequences are SGHRS and YFSETQ. Trimming pared 0 bases from V and 11 bases from J, leaving 20 bases between. This CDR3 has 15 amino acids. The CDR3 DNA reads TGCGCCAGCAGCTTGGTTTATGGTAGGGGAGGAGAGCAGTACTTC. Translation gives CASSLVYGRGGEQYF. Drawing the rest from reference TRBV5-1 and TRBJ2-5, the complete variable domain is KAGVTQTPRYLIKTRGQQVTLSCSPISGHRSVSWYQQTPGQGLQFLFEYFSETQRNKGNFPGRFSGRQFSNSRSEMNVSTLELGDSALYLCASSLVYGRGGEQYFGPGTRLLVL.

The rearrangement links TRBV7-2 to TRBJ1-2; TRBD1 matches at 7 bases. With 4 bases clipped from V and 8 bases from J, the junction kept 1 base outside the gene matches. CDR3 length equals 11 residues. CDR1 is SGHTA and CDR2 is FQGNSA in the germline V gene. This CDR3 is CASSWGQGYTF. The CDR3 nucleotides read TGTGCCAGCAGCTGGGGACAGGGCTACACCTTC. The complete variable domain, with remaining parts taken from reference TRBV7-2 and TRBJ1-2, reads GAGVSQSPSNKVTEKGKDVELRCDPISGHTALYWYRQSLGQGLEFLIYFQGNSAPDKSGLPSDRFSAERTGGSVSTLTIQRTQQEDSAVYLCASSWGQGYTFGSGTRLTVV.

This clone was detected only once. The V gene is TRBV5-1, the J gene TRBJ2-6; D remains unclear. CDR3 length: 16 amino acids. Germline values: CDR1 SGHRS, CDR2 YFSETQ. Between the trimmed V and J ends, which lost 0 bases and 1 base, there was a span of 8 bases. The CDR3 is CASSLDFQSGANVLTF. DNA of the CDR3: TGCGCCAGCAGCTTGGATTTTCAATCTGGGGCCAACGTCCTGACTTTC.

The chain uses TRBV21-1 and TRBJ2-7; the table's TRBD2 call for D was not verified on the DNA. TRBV21-1 is a listed pseudogene. The CDR3 extends over 13 amino acids. The CDR3 region is CASSPPGVGEQYF. CDR3 DNA sequence: TGTGCCAGCAGCCCCCCGGGGGTTGGCGAGCAGTACTTC.

The chain links TRBV5-1 to TRBJ2-5; no clear D gene. This CDR3 spans 13 amino acids. V was cut by 5 bases and J by 4 bases, with 12 bases left in between. CDR1 and CDR2 from the germline V gene are SGHRS and YFSETQ. CDR3 residues: CASSQELVETQYF. The CDR3 nucleotides read TGCGCCAGCAGTCAAGAGTTGGTAGAGACCCAGTACTTC.

The chain is built from TRBV28 and TRBJ2-7, with 10 bases identical to TRBD2. V lost 6 bases and J lost 5; bases outside the gene matches: 16. The CDR3 runs to 17 residues. Germline CDR1 reads MDHEN; CDR2 reads SYDVKM. CDR3 DNA: TGTGCCAGCAGCCCTCTATTCTCGGCTAGCGGGGGCGACGAGCAGTACTTC. Translated: CASSPLFSASGGDEQYF.

V is TRBV19 and J is TRBJ2-5, with D maybe TRBD2 (6 bases). The end of the DNA fits TRBJ2-7 better, so the J call may be wrong. This CDR3 has 15 residues. The germline gives CDR1 LNHDA, CDR2 SQIVND (reference sequence). The CDR3 reads CASSRKARGTYEQYF. CDR3 nucleotide sequence: TGTGCCAGTAGTCGAAAGGCTCGGGGGACCTACGAGCAGTACTTC.

The chain uses TRBV6-6 and TRBJ1-5; TRBD1 matches 7 bases. Germline loops: CDR1 MNHNY, CDR2 SVGAGI (reference sequence). This CDR3 comprises 16 residues. After removal of 4 bases from V and 3 bases from J, the junction contained 9 bases not matched to a gene. CDR3 nucleotides: TGTGCCAGCAGTTTCAAAACCGGGACAGACAATCAGCCCCAGCATTTT. Residues: CASSFKTGTDNQPQHF.